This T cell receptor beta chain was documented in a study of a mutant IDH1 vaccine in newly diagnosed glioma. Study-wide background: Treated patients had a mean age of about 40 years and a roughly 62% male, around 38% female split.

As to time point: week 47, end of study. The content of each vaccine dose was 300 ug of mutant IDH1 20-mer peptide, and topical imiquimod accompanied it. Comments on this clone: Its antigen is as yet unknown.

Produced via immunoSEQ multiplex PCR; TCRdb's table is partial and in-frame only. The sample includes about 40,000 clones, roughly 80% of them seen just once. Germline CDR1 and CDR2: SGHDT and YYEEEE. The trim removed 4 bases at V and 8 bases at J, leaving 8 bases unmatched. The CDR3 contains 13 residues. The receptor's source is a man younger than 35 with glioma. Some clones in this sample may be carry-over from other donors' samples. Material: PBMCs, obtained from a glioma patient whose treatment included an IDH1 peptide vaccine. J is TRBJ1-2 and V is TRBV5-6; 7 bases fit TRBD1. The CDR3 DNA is TGTGCCAGCAGCGAGACAGGGTCGGGGGGCTACACCTTC. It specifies CASSETGSGGYTF.